The rows below give T cell receptor beta chains drawn from one sample of a study of CD4+ T cells in melanoma. Profiling relied on immunoSEQ multiplex PCR, and the TCRdb table lists in-frame clones only, not all of them. Of over 100,000 clones listed, about 92% are singletons. The sample taken for sequencing was peripheral blood. Receptors originate from a human donor with melanoma. Each CDR3 is given with its conserved first and last residue. The order of the fields is D gene, V gene, J gene, CDR3 protein. The D gene is left open where the match is weak.

NA,TRBV19,TRBJ2-1,CASSRAIEQFF
NA,TRBV12-2,TRBJ2-4,CASRLVRTDVLAKNIQYF
NA,TRBV11-2,TRBJ2-6,CASSSRRGRSGANVLTF
NA,TRBV7-2,TRBJ2-7,CASSQGTYEQYF
NA,TRBV7-2,TRBJ2-7,CASSGGGSYEQYF
TRBD2,TRBV5-1,TRBJ2-5,CASSFSGGARETQYF
NA,TRBV18,TRBJ1-2,CASSSTGSGYTF
NA,TRBV14,TRBJ2-3,CASSPGLSSTDTQYF
NA,TRBV5-8,TRBJ1-1,CASSLITEAFF
TRBD1,TRBV7-9,TRBJ1-4,CASSLGDSSGGWREKLFF
NA,TRBV7-7,TRBJ1-1,CASSLTPGDTEAFF
NA,TRBV9,TRBJ2-2,CASSVFPPGELFF
NA,TRBV28,TRBJ2-2,CASSTDTRELFF
TRBD2,TRBV7-6,TRBJ2-1,CASSLALAVYNEQFF
NA,TRBV6-5,TRBJ2-7,CASTHYEQYF
NA,TRBV28,TRBJ2-1,CASHAGSSYNEQFF
NA,TRBV6-5,TRBJ1-1,CASSLAPNTEAFF
NA,TRBV5-1,TRBJ1-2,CASSLFGDGSYGYTF
NA,TRBV19,TRBJ2-2,CASSSPGSRTGELFF
NA,TRBV7-2,TRBJ2-3,CASSLLGIADTQYF
NA,TRBV6-5,TRBJ1-4,CASSDSGGANEKLFF
TRBD2,TRBV5-1,TRBJ2-5,CASSRTSSQETQYF
NA,TRBV4-2,TRBJ2-2,CASSQEGPSGTNTGELFF
NA,TRBV6-5,TRBJ2-3,CASKSSRSTDTQYF
NA,TRBV11-3,TRBJ2-7,CASSPQRWGEQYF
TRBD2,TRBV28,TRBJ2-1,CASSLTSGSSYNEQFF
NA,TRBV5-6,TRBJ2-1,CASSLVAGDLRQFF
NA,TRBV4-1,TRBJ1-2,CASSQEGRDFTNYGYTF
NA,TRBV7-8,TRBJ1-1,CASIPMGQSNEAFF
TRBD1,TRBV7-7,TRBJ2-7,CASSLFAGGTYEQYF
TRBD1,TRBV10-3,TRBJ2-7,CAIGDRGPYEQYF
NA,TRBV2,TRBJ2-7,CASSLQGSTYEQYF
NA,TRBV5-4,TRBJ1-3,CASSPIGGNTIYF
TRBD2,TRBV10-3,TRBJ2-1,CAISGQGSRTSGSGTYNEQFF
NA,TRBV5-1,TRBJ2-5,CASTAAGQETQYF
TRBD2,TRBV19,TRBJ2-1,CASSIIELAGITSEQFF
TRBD1,TRBV11-3,TRBJ2-3,CASSRGQGRTDTQYF
NA,TRBV4-3,TRBJ2-7,CASSQDRQSYEQYF